These T cell receptor beta chains were read from a single sample in a study of T cells in tuberculosis. The table came from immunoSEQ multiplex PCR; TCRdb's copy has only in-frame clones and leaves some out. The sample has tens of thousands of clones; around 95% are singletons. Sequencing was performed on PBMCs. All receptors derive from a donor aged 5 to 30 with latent tuberculosis or without tuberculosis infection. Each CDR3 is given with its conserved first and last residue. The D gene is left open where the match is weak. The size of a clone is reported for some rows only, either as once, few or many, or as a class for expanded clones.

d_gene	v_gene	abundance	j_gene	CDR3nt	CDR3aa
TRBD1	TRBV5-1	-	TRBJ1-2	TGCGCCAGCAGCTCGCTCACAGGGGCCGATGGCTACACCTTC	CASSSLTGADGYTF
TRBD2	TRBV2	-	TRBJ2-3	TGTGCCAGCAGTGGACTAGCGGGGGGCACAGATACGCAGTATTTT	CASSGLAGGTDTQYF
TRBD1	TRBV11-1	-	TRBJ1-2	TGTGCCAGCAGCCCGGACAGGTTCGGCTACACCTTC	CASSPDRFGYTF
TRBD2	TRBV30	-	TRBJ2-2	TGTGCCTGGCATGGCCTAGCGGGGGGAAAAGGCACCGGGGAGCTGTTTTTT	CAWHGLAGGKGTGELFF
-	TRBV19	-	TRBJ2-3	TGTGCCAGTAGTATCTCAGCGGGTGGGGCAGATACGCAGTATTTT	CASSISAGGADTQYF
-	TRBV4-1	-	TRBJ1-1	TGCGCCAGCAGCCAAGAGAGGGCCACTGAAGCTTTCTTT	CASSQERATEAFF
-	TRBV5-5	-	TRBJ1-1	TGTGCCAGCAGCTTTAACACAGGGAACACTGAAGCTTTCTTT	CASSFNTGNTEAFF
TRBD1	TRBV6-5	-	TRBJ1-2	TGTGCCAGCAGTGTAAATTCAGGGGGCGATGGCTACACCTTC	CASSVNSGGDGYTF
TRBD2	TRBV4-1	-	TRBJ2-7	TGCGCCAGCAGCCCCCTAGCGGGGAATTACGAGCAGTACTTC	CASSPLAGNYEQYF
TRBD1	TRBV19	-	TRBJ1-2	TGTGCCAGTAGTCCGATCTGGGGGACAGATGATGGCTACACCTTC	CASSPIWGTDDGYTF
TRBD1	TRBV14	-	TRBJ1-2	TGTGCCAGCAGCCAAGTGATGCAGGGGGTAGTTGGCTACACCTTC	CASSQVMQGVVGYTF
-	TRBV6-5	-	TRBJ2-5	TGTGCCAGCAGTTACCCCGGACTCCCGGAGACCCAGTACTTC	CASSYPGLPETQYF
TRBD2	TRBV2	-	TRBJ2-7	TGTGCCAGCAGCGAAGGACTAGCGGGGGACTACGAGCAGTACTTC	CASSEGLAGDYEQYF
-	TRBV5-8	-	TRBJ2-7	TGTGCCAGCAGCTTGGACCGGGGCGAGCAGTACTTC	CASSLDRGEQYF
-	TRBV6-1	-	TRBJ1-1	TGTGCCAGCAGTGAACAGGGACTCACTGAAGCTTTCTTT	CASSEQGLTEAFF
-	TRBV30	-	TRBJ1-1	TGTGCCTGGAGTGTGAGATCCGACACTGAAGCTTTCTTT	CAWSVRSDTEAFF
TRBD2	TRBV10-3	-	TRBJ2-3	TGTGCCATCAGTGAGCCGCTAGCGGGGGGCACAGATACGCAGTATTTT	CAISEPLAGGTDTQYF
-	TRBV7-2	-	TRBJ1-2	TGTGCCAGCAGCTTAGGCGGGTCTGGGGGGTGGGCTGGCTACACCTTC	CASSLGGSGGWAGYTF
-	TRBV6-5	-	TRBJ2-2	TGTGCCAGCAGGGGCGGGCGGGAGCTGTTTTTT	CASRGGRELFF
-	TRBV29-1	-	TRBJ1-2	TGCAGCGTTAGGACAATCTATGGCTACACCTTC	CSVRTIYGYTF
TRBD1	TRBV6-6	-	TRBJ2-5	TGTGCCAGCAGACCCTCCCCCGGGACAGAGGGGGAGACCCAGTACTTC	CASRPSPGTEGETQYF
TRBD2	TRBV4-1	-	TRBJ2-3	TGCGCCAGCGGCCACGGGACTACGCCCACAGATACGCAGTATTTT	CASGHGTTPTDTQYF
-	TRBV30	-	TRBJ1-5	TGTGCCTGGAGTGAGGAGTGGAATCAGCCCCAGCATTTT	CAWSEEWNQPQHF
TRBD1	TRBV11-2	-	TRBJ1-5	TGTGCCAGCAGCTTAGACGACAGGGGGGATCAGCCCCAGCATTTT	CASSLDDRGDQPQHF
-	TRBV10-3	-	TRBJ1-5	TGTGCCATCAGTGAGGCAGAGGGTCAGCCCCAGCATTTT	CAISEAEGQPQHF
-	TRBV19	-	TRBJ1-4	TGTGCCAGTAGTATAGGCGCGGCAACTAATGAAAAACTGTTTTTT	CASSIGAATNEKLFF
TRBD1	TRBV5-1	-	TRBJ1-2	TGCGCCAGCAGCTCGGTACAGGGGCGTCACGGCTACACCTTC	CASSSVQGRHGYTF
-	TRBV19	-	TRBJ2-3	TGTGCCAGTAGTATCGGGATCGCAGATACGCAGTATTTT	CASSIGIADTQYF
TRBD1	TRBV7-9	-	TRBJ1-2	TGTGCCAGCAGCTTGGGGACAGGAGGGGGAGATGGCTACACCTTC	CASSLGTGGGDGYTF
-	TRBV27	-	TRBJ1-3	TGTGCCAGCAGTTCTAGGAGTGAAGGAAACACCATATATTTT	CASSSRSEGNTIYF
TRBD1	TRBV9	once	TRBJ2-7	TGTGCCAGCAGCCGATCCGGGACAGGCTACGAGCAGTACTTC	CASSRSGTGYEQYF
TRBD1	TRBV9	-	TRBJ1-1	TGTGCCAGCAGCCTCACCGACAGGACAGGGGGCACTGAAGCTTTCTTT	CASSLTDRTGGTEAFF
-	TRBV29-1	-	TRBJ1-2	TGCAGCGTTGTCCAGGGATCTAACTATGGCTACACCTTC	CSVVQGSNYGYTF
-	TRBV11-2	-	TRBJ2-5	TGTGCCAGCAGCTTAGATTCGCGGGGTGAGACCCAGTACTTC	CASSLDSRGETQYF
TRBD1	TRBV6-1	-	TRBJ2-4	TGTGCCAGCAGTGAAGAGAGGGGGCTAGCCAAAAACATTCAGTACTTC	CASSEERGLAKNIQYF
-	TRBV15	-	TRBJ2-1	TGTGCCACCAGCAAACTTAGCGGTCGGAATGAGCAGTTCTTC	CATSKLSGRNEQFF
-	TRBV5-1	-	TRBJ1-1	TGCGCCAGCTCCGCGGGCACTGAAGCTTTCTTT	CASSAGTEAFF
-	TRBV2	-	TRBJ1-1	TGTGCCAGCAGTGGTGTGCGTAACACTGAAGCTTTCTTT	CASSGVRNTEAFF
TRBD1	TRBV5-1	-	TRBJ2-3	TGCGCCAGCAGTTCCACAGGGGGAACAGATACGCAGTATTTT	CASSSTGGTDTQYF
TRBD2	TRBV7-6	-	TRBJ2-1	TGTGCCAGCAGCTTAGTACAGCGGGGGTATGGTGAGCAGTTCTTC	CASSLVQRGYGEQFF